The next 8 T cell receptor beta chains were all read from a single sample in a study of blood T cell repertoires in COVID-19. Produced via immunoSEQ multiplex PCR; TCRdb's table is partial and in-frame only. The sample has under 350,000 clones, 80% to 90% seen once; the top ten hold 4% to 5.5%. Material: PBMCs or T cells enriched from blood (not recorded which). The receptors come from a woman aged 40 to 50 with acute COVID-19.

The chain combines TRBV3-1 (or the pseudogene TRBV3-2) with TRBJ2-1; TRBD2 agrees at 9 bases. Looked up from germline, CDR1 is LGHDT and CDR2 is YNNKEL (reference sequence). Germline trimming cut 5 bases from V and 3 bases from J; bases unmatched to any gene: 8. The CDR3 sequence is 16 residues long. The CDR3, as DNA: TGTGCCAGCAGCTACGGACTAGCGAACAACTACAATGAGCAGTTCTTC. Its translation: CASSYGLANNYNEQFF.

About this clone: The same CDR3 can be traced to other DNA sequences in this sample. The V gene is TRBV20-1, the J gene TRBJ2-7; D gene unclear. Trimming took 2 bases from V and 5 from J, leaving 7 bases between them. CDR1 DFQATT and CDR2 SNEGSKA come from the germline V gene (reference sequence). This CDR3 contains 11 residues. As DNA, the CDR3 is TGCAGTGCTAGATCTGGCCACGAGCAGTACTTC. Translated, it gives CSARSGHEQYF.

The chain combines TRBV12-3 or TRBV12-4 with TRBJ1-1, with 8 bases lining up with TRBD1. Trimming removed 6 bases from V and 1 base from J; junction bases left unmatched: 1. The CDR3 has 13 residues. CDR3 residues: CASSGQGNTEAFF. The CDR3 DNA reads TGTGCCAGCAGCGGACAGGGGAACACTGAAGCTTTCTTT.

The rearrangement joins TRBV27 to TRBJ2-1; 8 bases align to TRBD2. Germline CDR1 is MNHEY and CDR2 is SMNVEV (reference sequence). J lost 10 bases, V lost 3 bases, and 11 bases had no gene match. This CDR3 is built from 15 residues. The CDR3 protein is CASSLTGGNIGEQFF. The CDR3 DNA sequence: TGTGCCAGCAGTTTGACGGGGGGGAATATCGGAGAGCAGTTCTTC.

V gene TRBV4-1 combines with J gene TRBJ1-2; possibly TRBD1 for D (6 bases). CDR3 length equals 15 residues. V lost 4 bases and J 1 base, leaving 13 bases between the germline ends. Germline CDR1 and CDR2: MGHRA and YSYEKL. CDR3 loop: CASSPGTSINYGYTF. Here the CDR3 DNA reads TGCGCCAGCAGCCCAGGGACAAGCATTAACTATGGCTACACCTTC.

This clone has just a few counts. V gene TRBV6-2 or TRBV6-3 combines with J gene TRBJ2-1; 10 bases align to TRBD2. Germline loops: CDR1 MNHEY, CDR2 SVGEGT. This CDR3 contains 15 residues. The ends lost 2 bases at V and 6 bases at J; junction bases unmatched: 4. The CDR3 is CASSYRASGSNEQFF. The CDR3 coding sequence is TGTGCCAGCAGTTACCGGGCTAGCGGGAGCAATGAGCAGTTCTTC.

V and J are TRBV4-2 and TRBJ2-4; 9 positions match TRBD2. The CDR3 extends over 13 amino acids. The V gene's germline CDR1 is LGHNA and CDR2 YNFKEQ. V dropped 8 bases and J dropped 6; count of bases not matched to a gene: 5. CDR3 sequence reads: CASSRGGRNIQYF. CDR3 DNA: TGTGCCAGCTCGCGGGGGGGCAGAAACATTCAGTACTTC.

This chain uses TRBV5-1 with TRBJ2-3, with a weak D call TRBD2 (6 bases). Germline CDR1 SGHRS, CDR2 YFSETQ. This CDR3 region has 15 residues. Trimming stripped 5 bases from V and 5 bases from J, with 18 bases between. As DNA, the CDR3 is TGCGCCAGCAGTCGGGAGAGCACATTACTAGATACGCAGTATTTT. Amino acids: CASSRESTLLDTQYF.